This T cell receptor (beta chain) was recovered during a study of OX40 agonist ivuxolimab in advanced cancers. Study information: With a range of roughly 20 to 90, age averaged roughly 60 years, and around 80% were male. Checkpoint inhibitors had been given previously to roughly 40% of patients. Regarding the study as a whole: There was clonal expansion of CD4+ and CD8+ blood T cells by week 6 at 0.1 to 3.0 mg/kg. Among the lowest peripheral clonal expansion occurred in 0.1-3.0 mg/kg partial responders.

Germline V lookup: CDR1 LGHNA, CDR2 YSLEER. The CDR3 loop spans 15 amino acids. The V gene end was trimmed by 4 bases and the J gene end by 8 bases; junction bases not matched to a gene: 10. Sequencing was performed with immunoSEQ multiplex PCR; in TCRdb, only in-frame clones are kept and a portion is missing. The sample comprises about 46,000 clones, roughly 84% of which are singletons, and less than 4% rests with the top ten. As to this clone: The antigen is not known.

This sequence originates from an adult with an advanced solid tumor such as melanoma, head and neck, liver or kidney cancer. Specimen: CD4+ or CD8+ T cells sorted from blood, collected in a trial of the OX40 agonist ivuxolimab. This chain connects TRBV4-3 to TRBJ1-4; 7 positions agree with TRBD1. Here the CDR3 reads CASSPGEGAGEKLFF. CDR3 nucleotide sequence: TGCGCCAGCAGCCCAGGAGAGGGGGCTGGGGAAAAACTGTTTTTT.